Each of the 9 T cell receptor beta chains below was sequenced from the same sample in a study of cytomegalovirus exposure and HLA in healthy donors. It was with 60 Vbeta and 13 Jbeta primers that the PCR ran. Measured with immunoSEQ multiplex PCR; TCRdb has only the in-frame clones, and not every one. Found here are 150,000 to 200,000 clones, around four fifths of them singletons; the top ten hold roughly 2.1%. What was sequenced was PBMCs. Receptors were obtained from a man between 18 and 29 years old in good health and CMV-seronegative.

This clone was found once. The sample contains more than one DNA sequence encoding this CDR3. The V gene is TRBV18, the J gene TRBJ1-5, with D maybe TRBD1 (5 bases). In germline, CDR1 is KGHSH, CDR2 LQKENI. Deletions cut 6 bases from V and 5 bases from J, with 11 bases between. The CDR3 extends over 13 amino acids. CDR3 nucleotide sequence: TGTGCCAGCTCGCCGGGGGGGGATCAGCCCCAGCATTTT. Its translation: CASSPGGDQPQHF. Supplemented by reference TRBV18 and TRBJ1-5, the full variable domain reads NAGVMQNPRHLVRRRGQEARLRCSPMKGHSHVYWYRQLPEEGLKFMVYLQKENIIDESGMPKERFSAEFPKEGPSILRIQQVVRGDSAAYFCASSPGGDQPQHFGDGTRLSIL.

V is TRBV5-1 and J is TRBJ1-4; 7 nucleotides agree with TRBD1. The V segment lost 4 bases and the J segment 3 bases; nucleotides outside the gene matches: 9. The length of the CDR3 is 16 residues. The germline gives CDR1 SGHRS, CDR2 YFSETQ. CDR3: CASSPGRGTANEKLFF. CDR3 sequence (DNA): TGCGCCAGCAGCCCTGGAAGGGGGACAGCTAATGAAAAACTGTTTTTT.

The rearrangement joins TRBV5-6 to TRBJ2-3, with 7 bases aligning to TRBD2. CDR3 length equals 17 residues. The germline V gene encodes CDR1 SGHDT and CDR2 YYEEEE. With 2 bases clipped from V and 0 bases from J, the junction kept 9 bases outside the gene matches. As DNA, the CDR3 is TGTGCCAGCAGCTTTGGAGGAGCGGGGTTTAGCACAGATACGCAGTATTTT. Translation: CASSFGGAGFSTDTQYF.

The genes are TRBV19 and TRBJ1-4; D perhaps matches TRBD1 (6 bases). Trimming removed 7 bases at V and 7 bases at J, with 19 bases between. Germline values: CDR1 LNHDA, CDR2 SQIVND (reference sequence). This CDR3 is 15 amino acids long. Here the CDR3 DNA reads TGTGCCAGTAATCTCAATGGGGGCGCGGGTGAAAAACTGTTTTTT. It specifies CASNLNGGAGEKLFF.

The V call is TRBV7-9, the J call TRBJ2-1; 9 positions agree with TRBD1. V lost 5 bases and J lost 4; bases outside the gene matches: 6. The germline CDR1 and CDR2 sequences are SEHNR and FQNEAQ (reference sequence). The CDR3 spans 15 residues. This CDR3 is CASSPRGQGYNEQFF. The CDR3 DNA is TGTGCCAGCAGCCCCCGGGGACAGGGTTACAATGAGCAGTTCTTC.

The chain is built from TRBV18 and TRBJ2-7, with 11 bases lining up with TRBD2. With 2 bases clipped from V and 2 bases from J, the junction kept 5 bases outside the gene matches. Germline V gene sequence: CDR1 KGHSH, CDR2 LQKENI. This CDR3 region has 16 residues. The CDR3 DNA reads TGTGCCAGCTCACCAGGGACTAGCGGACCTGCCTACGAGCAGTACTTC. This codes for CASSPGTSGPAYEQYF.

The gene calls are TRBV7-6 and TRBJ2-1; 14 bases are shared with TRBD2. The junction had 9 bases not matched to a gene; V was cut back by 5 bases and J by 9 bases. Germline lookup yields CDR1 SGHVS and CDR2 FNYEAQ. The length of the CDR3 is 16 residues. CDR3 bases: TGTGCCAGCAGCCCCCCTGGACTAGCGGGGGGCAGTGAGCAGTTCTTC. Translating gives CASSPPGLAGGSEQFF.

The chain carries TRBV7-9 and TRBJ2-2; a weak D match, TRBD2 (6 bases). CDR3 length: 15 residues. V gave up 1 base and J gave up 6 bases, with 12 bases separating them. Germline V lookup: CDR1 SEHNR, CDR2 FQNEAQ (reference sequence). CDR3 sequence (DNA): TGTGCCAGCAGCTTAGAACGGGGGTTCGCCGGGGAGCTGTTTTTT. It encodes CASSLERGFAGELFF.

The chain joins TRBV29-1 to TRBJ2-7; TRBD2 might be the D (7 bases). The CDR3 covers 14 residues. V was pared by 6 bases and J by 3 bases, with 18 bases between. Germline V gives CDR1 SQVTM, CDR2 ANQGSEA. The CDR3 DNA reads TGCAGCGTAGAGGGGGGGGATCTGCGCTACGAGCAGTACTTC. Its protein product is CSVEGGDLRYEQYF.